A single sample is the source of the 27 T cell receptor beta chains below, sequenced in a study of T cells in Graves' hyperthyroidism and ophthalmopathy. TCR beta CDR3 regions were amplified from RNA. The TCR CDR3 was amplified in a first-round RT-PCR using the HTBI primer set. A single record per CDR3 protein comes from TCRdb applying MiXCR to the multiplex PCR reads. The data show some 510,000 distinct CDR3 sequences, less than 25% seen once. The sequencing sample was made of blood. The receptor source for this set is a man aged 18 to 29 with Graves' hyperthyroidism.

As regards this clonotype: Because the CDR3's place on the DNA is in doubt, the DNA is left out and the CDR3 is given as listed by TCRdb. Here the CDR3 reads CASSSSTSGRYEQYF. This rearrangement joins TRBV6-2 or TRBV6-3 to TRBJ2-7; the table's D call, TRBD1, has no DNA check behind it. The germline CDR1 and CDR2 sequences are MNHEY and SVGEGT. From its first to its last residue, the CDR3 has 15 amino acids.

At least ten counts were recorded for this clonotype. The gene calls are TRBV29-1 and TRBJ2-7; D not resolved. The length of the CDR3 is 14 residues. From germline, CDR1 is SQVTM and CDR2 ANQGSEA. V was clipped by 7 bases and J by 5 bases, with 21 bases between them. The CDR3: CSAALHRAGDEQYF. The DNA of the CDR3 is TGCAGCGCTGCCCTCCATCGGGCCGGCGACGAGCAGTACTTC.

Many counts were recorded for this clonotype. This rearrangement joins TRBV12-3 or TRBV12-4 to TRBJ1-5; D uncertain. The CDR3 covers 13 residues. The ends were cut back, 6 bases at V and 4 bases at J, with 10 bases in the middle. CDR3 DNA: TGTGCCAGCAGCCGGACTCCAAATCAGCCCCAGCATTTT. Translating it yields CASSRTPNQPQHF.

This clonotype was detected many times. The V and J genes are TRBV25-1 and TRBJ1-2, with no clear D. V lost 4 bases and J lost 4, with 7 bases in between. This CDR3 contains 12 residues. Germline lookup yields CDR1 MGHDK and CDR2 SYGVNS. The chain's CDR3 is CASSAKPYGYTF. The CDR3 nucleotides are TGTGCCAGCAGTGCGAAACCCTATGGCTACACCTTC.

This clonotype was seen many times. The V and J genes are TRBV28 and TRBJ2-7, with 7 positions matching TRBD1. Unmatched junction bases numbered 3, after V lost 6 bases and J lost 4 bases. The CDR3 runs 12 residues. Germline CDR1 reads MDHEN; CDR2 reads SYDVKM. Here the CDR3 reads CASRGTVYEQYF. CDR3 DNA sequence: TGTGCCAGCAGGGGGACAGTTTACGAGCAGTACTTC.

This clonotype was recorded at least ten times. This sequence joins TRBV7-8 and TRBJ2-7, with D possibly TRBD2 on 6 matching bases. The CDR3 totals 16 residues. CDR1 and CDR2 (germline): SGHVS, FQNEAQ. Trimming took off 0 bases at V and 3 bases at J, with 15 bases between the two ends. The CDR3 reads CASSLAHGTWGYEQYF. The CDR3 nucleotides read TGTGCCAGCAGCTTAGCCCACGGGACTTGGGGCTACGAGCAGTACTTC.

This clonotype was found many times. This chain connects TRBV30 to TRBJ1-2; D uncertain. Germline lookup yields CDR1 GTSNPN and CDR2 SVGIG (reference sequence). The CDR3 is 11 amino acids. CDR3 nucleotides: TGTGCACGTGGTCGGGGTTATGGCTACACCTTC. It specifies CARGRGYGYTF.

About this clonotype: A read error may explain this, as a much larger clone is one base away. This sequence joins TRBV28 and TRBJ1-2; D may be TRBD1 (5 bases). This CDR3 region has 13 residues. Germline V lookup: CDR1 MDHEN, CDR2 SYDVKM. The CDR3 coding sequence is TGTGTCAGCAGTTTTGGAGGGGAATATGGCTACACCTTC. Protein sequence: CVSSFGGEYGYTF.

The sample holds many counts of this clonotype. V and J are TRBV19 and TRBJ1-5, with D hard to call. Germline V gene lookup returns CDR1 LNHDA and CDR2 SQIVND (reference sequence). This CDR3 is 17 amino acids long. Trimming removed 5 bases from V and 1 base from J, with 18 bases in between. CDR3 bases: TGTGCCAGTAGTGCCCGCATACAACTGGGGAGCAATCAGCCCCAGCATTTT. As protein: CASSARIQLGSNQPQHF. The full variable domain, its missing parts supplied by reference TRBV19 and TRBJ1-5, is DGGITQSPKYLFRKEGQNVTLSCEQNLNHDAMYWYRQDPGQGLRLIYYSQIVNDFQKGDIAEGYSVSREKKESFPLTVTSAQKNPTAFYLCASSARIQLGSNQPQHFGDGTRLSIL.

This clonotype has only a few counts. The J gene is TRBJ2-7, the V gene TRBV5-1; TRBD1 is a possible D gene (5 bases). The length of the CDR3 is 14 residues. Trimming took 3 bases from V and 6 from J, leaving 16 bases between them. The germline gives CDR1 SGHRS, CDR2 YFSETQ. The CDR3 nucleotides are TGCGCCAGCAGCTCCTCTGGGGCCAGCCTCGAGCAGTACTTC. It is translated as CASSSSGASLEQYF.

This clonotype was detected ten times or more. The chain combines TRBV12-3 or TRBV12-4 with TRBJ2-2, with D hard to call. The ends were cut back, 6 bases at V and 6 bases at J, with 11 bases in the middle. The length of the CDR3 is 13 residues. The CDR3 sequence is CASRLLVPGELFF. The CDR3 DNA reads TGTGCCAGCAGACTCCTAGTTCCCGGGGAGCTGTTTTTT.

This clonotype was counted ten times or more. The CDR3 spells CASSGRTTGESTGGAKNIQYF. The CDR3 nucleotides are TGTGCCAGCAGTGGCCGTACGACGGGGGAAAGTACAGGTGGGGCCAAAAACATTCAGTACTTC. The chain combines TRBV25-1 with TRBJ2-4, with D maybe TRBD2 (6 bases). V was cut by 4 bases and J by 1 base, with 29 bases left in between. The CDR3 is 21 amino acids. The germline V gene has CDR1 MGHDK and CDR2 SYGVNS.

Notes on this clonotype: This may arise from a read error, as a much more abundant clone is one base away. The CDR3 carries no conserved terminal phenylalanine or tryptophan, so it likely arises from a read error. The rearrangement links TRBV19 to TRBJ1-5; no definite D call. Trimming cost V 9 bases and J 0 bases, with 6 bases left between them. Germline CDR1 is LNHDA and CDR2 is SQIVND (reference sequence). The CDR3 sequence is 12 residues long. CDR3 nucleotides: TGTGCCAGCGGGGATAGCAATCAGCCCCAGCATATT. It specifies CASGDSNQPQHI.

V gene TRBV2 combines with J gene TRBJ1-3; 9 bases are shared with TRBD1. CDR3 length: 16 residues. Germline CDR1 is SNHLY and CDR2 is FYNNEI. V shed 7 bases, J shed 4 bases, and the junction held 11 bases outside the gene matches. The CDR3 DNA reads as TGTGCCAGCACCCAACGTCGGACAGGGGACGGAAACACCATATATTTT. The encoded protein is CASTQRRTGDGNTIYF.

This clonotype was picked up many times. The rearrangement uses TRBV9 and TRBJ2-7; 12 nucleotides agree with TRBD1. CDR3 length: 14 amino acids. The V segment lost 2 bases and the J segment 7 bases; nucleotides outside the gene matches: 4. Germline V lookup: CDR1 SGDLS, CDR2 YYNGEE. The CDR3 reads CASSVGQGAGEQYF. CDR3 DNA: TGTGCCAGCAGCGTGGGACAGGGGGCGGGAGAGCAGTACTTC.

This clonotype was recorded at least ten times. The chain recombines TRBV12-3 or TRBV12-4 with TRBJ2-7; D ambiguous. The V and J ends lost 3 bases and 6 bases respectively, with 9 bases between them. This CDR3 region has 12 residues. The CDR3 is CASSFAQSEQYF. DNA of the CDR3: TGTGCCAGCAGTTTTGCCCAATCCGAGCAGTACTTC.

This clonotype came up a few times. The rearrangement uses TRBV10-1 and TRBJ2-7, with D tentatively TRBD2 (5 bases). V was clipped by 6 bases and J by 5 bases, with 17 bases between them. CDR3 size: 14 residues. The germline gives CDR1 WNHNN, CDR2 SYGVQD (reference sequence). CDR3 region: CASSMSGSLDEQYF. The CDR3 nucleotides are TGCGCCAGCAGCATGAGTGGGAGCCTGGACGAGCAGTACTTC.

In this sample, this clonotype turned up many times. This chain uses TRBV11-2 with TRBJ2-2, with unresolved D. Looked up from germline, CDR1 is SGHAT and CDR2 is FQNNGV. The CDR3 consists of 16 residues. The germline V and J ends were trimmed by 4 bases and 3 bases, with 15 bases remaining between them. CDR3 bases: TGTGCCAGCAGCTCCATCCTCGCCGGTGACACCGGGGAGCTGTTTTTT. It is translated as CASSSILAGDTGELFF.

This clonotype was counted a few times. J is TRBJ2-2 and V is TRBV12-3 or TRBV12-4; TRBD2 might be the D (6 bases). The CDR3 has 16 residues. Trimming removed 5 bases at V and 4 bases at J, with 17 bases between. The CDR3, as DNA: TGTGCCAGCAGTCACCCCCCGGGGGACTCCACCGGGGAGCTGTTTTTT. Protein sequence: CASSHPPGDSTGELFF.

This chain links TRBV19 with TRBJ1-2; D not resolved. V dropped 4 bases and J dropped 8 bases, with 17 bases sitting between them. CDR1 is LNHDA, CDR2 SQIVND, per germline (reference sequence). The CDR3 runs 14 residues. Here the CDR3 reads CASSTPGLLQGYTF. The CDR3 nucleotides read TGTGCCAGTAGTACCCCAGGCCTACTACAAGGCTACACCTTC.

This clonotype came up many times. The chain uses TRBV12-3 or TRBV12-4 and TRBJ2-2; 9 bases fit TRBD2. CDR3 length: 17 amino acids. V was pared by 6 bases and J by 4 bases, with 12 bases of the junction left unmatched. CDR3 region: CASSPAWRGGGTGELFF. CDR3 DNA sequence: TGTGCCAGCAGCCCCGCGTGGCGGGGGGGCGGCACCGGGGAGCTGTTTTTT.

This clonotype was counted ten times or more. The chain carries TRBV12-3 or TRBV12-4 and TRBJ2-7; 8 bases fit TRBD1. CDR3 length equals 14 residues. V dropped 6 bases and J dropped 4; count of bases not matched to a gene: 8. CDR3 sequence (DNA): TGTGCCAGCAGGACGGACAGGGATTCGTACGAGCAGTACTTC. Protein sequence: CASRTDRDSYEQYF.

The rearrangement uses TRBV19 and TRBJ2-5; D not resolved. The CDR3 covers 12 residues. The V and J ends lost 3 bases and 5 bases respectively, with 7 bases between them. From germline, CDR1 is LNHDA and CDR2 SQIVND (reference sequence). CDR3 nucleotides: TGTGCCAGTAGTATTTCGTCGGAGACCCAGTACTTC. Its protein is CASSISSETQYF.

This clonotype was seen ten or more times. The V gene is TRBV6-1, the J gene TRBJ1-5; D uncertain. V was cut by 3 bases and J by 3 bases, with 12 bases left in between. Germline loops: CDR1 MNHNS, CDR2 SASEGT. CDR3 length: 15 amino acids. The CDR3 spells CASSEDPEYNQPQHF. The CDR3, as DNA: TGTGCCAGCAGTGAGGACCCGGAGTACAATCAGCCCCAGCATTTT.

This clonotype has at least ten counts. V gene TRBV25-1 combines with J gene TRBJ1-5; D is unresolved. The germline gives CDR1 MGHDK, CDR2 SYGVNS. Trimming took off 1 base at V and 3 bases at J, with 10 bases between the two ends. The CDR3 covers 15 residues. The CDR3 region is CASSESAGYNQPQHF. CDR3 nucleotide sequence: TGTGCCAGCAGTGAATCCGCAGGTTACAATCAGCCCCAGCATTTT.

In its sample, this clonotype was seen a few times. This chain joins TRBV5-1 and TRBJ1-2; no clear D gene. The CDR3 covers 14 residues. Per germline, CDR1 SGHRS and CDR2 YFSETQ. Trimming took 0 bases from V and 9 from J, leaving 15 bases between them. CDR3 loop: CASSLGPDIGSYTF. Here the CDR3 DNA reads TGCGCCAGCAGCTTGGGCCCCGATATAGGGAGCTACACCTTC.

This clonotype was recorded at least ten times. The genes are TRBV12-3 or TRBV12-4 and TRBJ1-1; D is unresolved. CDR3 length: 13 amino acids. Trimming stripped 3 bases from V and 7 bases from J, with 12 bases between. CDR3 protein: CASSFRVRSEAFF. In DNA form, the CDR3 reads TGTGCCAGCAGTTTTCGGGTAAGGAGTGAAGCTTTCTTT.